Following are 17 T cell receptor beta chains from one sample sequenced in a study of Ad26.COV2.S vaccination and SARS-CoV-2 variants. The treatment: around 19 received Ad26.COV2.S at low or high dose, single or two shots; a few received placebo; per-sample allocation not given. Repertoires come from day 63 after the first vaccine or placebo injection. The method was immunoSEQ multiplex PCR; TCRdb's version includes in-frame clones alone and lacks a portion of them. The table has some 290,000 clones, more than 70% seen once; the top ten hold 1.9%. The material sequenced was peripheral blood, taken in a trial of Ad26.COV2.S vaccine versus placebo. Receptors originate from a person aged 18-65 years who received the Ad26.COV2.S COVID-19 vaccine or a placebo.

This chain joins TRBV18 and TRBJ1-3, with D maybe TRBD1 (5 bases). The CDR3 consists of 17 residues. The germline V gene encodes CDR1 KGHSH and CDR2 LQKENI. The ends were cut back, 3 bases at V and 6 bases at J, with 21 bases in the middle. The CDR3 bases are TGTGCCAGCTCACCTAAATTGCAGGGCAAAGTTCCAAACACCATATATTTT. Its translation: CASSPKLQGKVPNTIYF. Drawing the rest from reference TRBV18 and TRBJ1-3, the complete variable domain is NAGVMQNPRHLVRRRGQEARLRCSPMKGHSHVYWYRQLPEEGLKFMVYLQKENIIDESGMPKERFSAEFPKEGPSILRIQQVVRGDSAAYFCASSPKLQGKVPNTIYFGEGSWLTVV.

The CDR3 spells CAWRQGLRVAEAFF. Written as DNA, the CDR3 is TGTGCCTGGAGGCAGGGCTTACGGGTAGCTGAAGCTTTCTTT. The chain couples TRBV30 to TRBJ1-1; TRBD1 is a possible D gene (5 bases). The CDR3 extends over 14 amino acids. Germline CDR1 GTSNPN, CDR2 SVGIG (reference sequence). Trimming took 3 bases from V and 6 from J, leaving 17 bases between them.

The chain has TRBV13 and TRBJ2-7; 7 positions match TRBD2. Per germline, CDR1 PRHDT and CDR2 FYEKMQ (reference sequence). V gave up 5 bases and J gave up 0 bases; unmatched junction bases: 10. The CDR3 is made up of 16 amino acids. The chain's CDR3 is CASSLLDGGTSYEQYF. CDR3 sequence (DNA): TGTGCCAGCAGCCTCCTCGACGGGGGGACCTCCTACGAGCAGTACTTC.

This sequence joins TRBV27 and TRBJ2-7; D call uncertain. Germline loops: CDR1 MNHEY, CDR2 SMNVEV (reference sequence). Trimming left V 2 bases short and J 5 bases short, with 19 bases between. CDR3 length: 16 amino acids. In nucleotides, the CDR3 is TGTGCCAGCAGTTTAGGCCTGCCGGCCTACGGTCACGAGCAGTACTTC. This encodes CASSLGLPAYGHEQYF.

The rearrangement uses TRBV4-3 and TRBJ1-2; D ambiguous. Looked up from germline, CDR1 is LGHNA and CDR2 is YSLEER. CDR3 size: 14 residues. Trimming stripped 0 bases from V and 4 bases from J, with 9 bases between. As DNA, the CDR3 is TGCGCCAGCAGCCAAGATTCCATACCCTATGGCTACACCTTC. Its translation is CASSQDSIPYGYTF.

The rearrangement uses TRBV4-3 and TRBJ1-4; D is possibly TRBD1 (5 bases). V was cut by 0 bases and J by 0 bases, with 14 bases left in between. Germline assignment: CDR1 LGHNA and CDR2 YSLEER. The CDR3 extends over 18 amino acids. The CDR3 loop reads CASSQDPGGLSTNEKLFF. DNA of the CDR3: TGCGCCAGCAGCCAAGATCCGGGGGGACTCTCAACTAATGAAAAACTGTTTTTT.

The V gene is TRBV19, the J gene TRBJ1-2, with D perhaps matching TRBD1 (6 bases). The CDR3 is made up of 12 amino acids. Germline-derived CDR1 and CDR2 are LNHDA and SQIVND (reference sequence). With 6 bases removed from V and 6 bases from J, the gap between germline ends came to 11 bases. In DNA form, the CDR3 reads TGTGCCAGTAGCCCACAGGGAAATGGCTACACCTTC. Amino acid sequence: CASSPQGNGYTF.

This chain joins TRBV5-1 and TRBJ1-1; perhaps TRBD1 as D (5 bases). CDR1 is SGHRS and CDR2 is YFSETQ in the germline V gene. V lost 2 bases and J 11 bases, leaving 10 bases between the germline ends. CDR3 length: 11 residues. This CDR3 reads CASSFSGGAFF. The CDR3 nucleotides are TGCGCCAGCAGCTTCTCCGGGGGGGCTTTCTTT.

The CDR3 region is CASRAGPTGANVLTF. For the CDR3, the DNA is TGTGCCAGCAGGGCAGGGCCGACTGGGGCCAACGTCCTGACTTTC. The V gene is TRBV6-5, the J gene TRBJ2-6; possibly TRBD1 for D (5 bases). V lost 6 bases, J lost 2 bases, and 11 bases lay in between. Per germline, CDR1 MNHEY and CDR2 SVGAGI. CDR3 length equals 15 residues.

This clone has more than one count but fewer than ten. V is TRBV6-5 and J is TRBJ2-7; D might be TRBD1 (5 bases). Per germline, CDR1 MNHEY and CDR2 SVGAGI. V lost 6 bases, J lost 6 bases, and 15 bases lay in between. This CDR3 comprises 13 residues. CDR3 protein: CASSAGRGLEQYF. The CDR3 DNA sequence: TGTGCCAGCAGCGCCGGTAGGGGTCTCGAGCAGTACTTC.

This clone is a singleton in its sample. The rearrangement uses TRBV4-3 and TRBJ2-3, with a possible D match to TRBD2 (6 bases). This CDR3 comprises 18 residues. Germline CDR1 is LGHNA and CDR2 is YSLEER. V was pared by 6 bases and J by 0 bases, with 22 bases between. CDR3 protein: CASRDYYGYGSSTDTQYF. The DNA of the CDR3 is TGCGCCAGCAGGGACTATTACGGATATGGGTCTAGCACAGATACGCAGTATTTT.

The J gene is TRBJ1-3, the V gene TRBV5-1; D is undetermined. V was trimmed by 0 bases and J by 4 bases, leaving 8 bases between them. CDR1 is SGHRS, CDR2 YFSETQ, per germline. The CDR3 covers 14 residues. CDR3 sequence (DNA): TGCGCCAGCAGCTTGGAGGGCTGGGGAAACACCATATATTTT. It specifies CASSLEGWGNTIYF.

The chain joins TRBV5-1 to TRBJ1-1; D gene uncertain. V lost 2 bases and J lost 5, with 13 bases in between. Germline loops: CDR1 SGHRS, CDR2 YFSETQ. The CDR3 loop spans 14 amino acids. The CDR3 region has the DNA TGCGCCAGCAGCTTCGAGGCAGGCTCTACTGAAGCTTTCTTT. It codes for CASSFEAGSTEAFF.

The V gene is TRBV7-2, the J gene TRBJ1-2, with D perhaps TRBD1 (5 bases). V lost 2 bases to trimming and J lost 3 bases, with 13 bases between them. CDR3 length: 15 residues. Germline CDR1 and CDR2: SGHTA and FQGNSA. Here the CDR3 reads CASSLFSGLDYGYTF. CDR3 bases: TGTGCCAGCAGCTTATTTTCAGGGCTTGACTATGGCTACACCTTC.

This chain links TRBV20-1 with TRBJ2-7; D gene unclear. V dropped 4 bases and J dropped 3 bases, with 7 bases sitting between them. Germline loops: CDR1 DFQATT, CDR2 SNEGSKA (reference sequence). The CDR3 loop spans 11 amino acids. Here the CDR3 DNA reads TGCAGTGCTATCGACGGCTACGAGCAGTACTTC. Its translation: CSAIDGYEQYF.

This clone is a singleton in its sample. The CDR3 protein is CASSFGRDGYTF. CDR3 DNA: TGTGCCAGCAGCTTCGGACGGGATGGCTACACCTTC. The chain joins TRBV7-9 to TRBJ1-2, with no clear D. Trimming cost V 3 bases and J 6 bases, with 8 bases left between them. CDR1 and CDR2 from the germline V gene are SEHNR and FQNEAQ (reference sequence). The CDR3 loop spans 12 amino acids. The variable domain in full, with the rest retrieved from reference TRBV7-9 and TRBJ1-2, is DTGVSQNPRHKITKRGQNVTFRCDPISEHNRLYWYRQTLGQGPEFLTYFQNEAQLEKSRLLSDRFSAERPKGSFSTLEIQRTEQGDSAMYLCASSFGRDGYTFGSGTRLTVV.

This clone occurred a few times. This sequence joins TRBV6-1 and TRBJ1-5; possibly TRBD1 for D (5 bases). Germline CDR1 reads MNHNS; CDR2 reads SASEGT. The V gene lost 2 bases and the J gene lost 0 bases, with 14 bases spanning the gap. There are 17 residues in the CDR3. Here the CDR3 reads CASSERVGVLSNQPQHF. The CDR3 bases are TGTGCCAGCAGTGAACGGGTGGGGGTGCTTAGCAATCAGCCCCAGCATTTT.